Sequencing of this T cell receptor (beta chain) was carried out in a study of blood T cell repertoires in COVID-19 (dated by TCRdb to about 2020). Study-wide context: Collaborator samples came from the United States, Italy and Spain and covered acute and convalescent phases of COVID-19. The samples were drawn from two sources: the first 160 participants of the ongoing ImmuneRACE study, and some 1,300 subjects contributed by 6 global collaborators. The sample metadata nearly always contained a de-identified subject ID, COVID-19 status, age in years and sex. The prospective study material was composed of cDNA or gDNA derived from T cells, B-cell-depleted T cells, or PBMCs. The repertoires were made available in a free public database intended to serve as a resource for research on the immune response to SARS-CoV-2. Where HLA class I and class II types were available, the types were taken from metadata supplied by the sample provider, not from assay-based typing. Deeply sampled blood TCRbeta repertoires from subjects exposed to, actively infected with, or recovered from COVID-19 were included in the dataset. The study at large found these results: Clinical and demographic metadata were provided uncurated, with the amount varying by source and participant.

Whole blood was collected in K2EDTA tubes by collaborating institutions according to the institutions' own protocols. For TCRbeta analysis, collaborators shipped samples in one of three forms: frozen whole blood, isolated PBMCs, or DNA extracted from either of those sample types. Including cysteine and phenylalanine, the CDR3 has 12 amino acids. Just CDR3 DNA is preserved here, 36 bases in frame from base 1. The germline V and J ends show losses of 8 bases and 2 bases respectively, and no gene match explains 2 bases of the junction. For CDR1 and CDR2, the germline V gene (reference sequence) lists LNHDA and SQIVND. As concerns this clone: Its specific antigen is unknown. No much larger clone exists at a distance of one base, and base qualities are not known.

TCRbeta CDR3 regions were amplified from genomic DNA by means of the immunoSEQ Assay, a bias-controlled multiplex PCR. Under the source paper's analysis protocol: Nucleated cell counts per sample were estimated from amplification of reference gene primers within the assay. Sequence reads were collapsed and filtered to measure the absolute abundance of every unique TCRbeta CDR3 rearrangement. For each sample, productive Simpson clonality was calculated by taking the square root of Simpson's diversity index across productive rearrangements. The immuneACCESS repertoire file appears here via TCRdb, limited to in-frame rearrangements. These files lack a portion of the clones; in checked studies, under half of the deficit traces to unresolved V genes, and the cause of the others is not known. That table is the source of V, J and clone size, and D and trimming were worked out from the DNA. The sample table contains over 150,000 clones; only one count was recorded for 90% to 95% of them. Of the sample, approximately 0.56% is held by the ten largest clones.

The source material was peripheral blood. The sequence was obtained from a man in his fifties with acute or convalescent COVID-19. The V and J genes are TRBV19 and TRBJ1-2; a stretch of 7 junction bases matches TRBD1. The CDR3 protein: CASGDRNYGYTF. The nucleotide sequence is TGTGCCAGTGGGGACAGAAACTATGGCTACACCTTC.